The clone carrying this T cell receptor (beta chain) was found many times. Amplification yielded TCR beta CDR3 regions, with RNA transcripts as the source. TCR CDR3 underwent first-round RT-PCR with the HTBI primer set. MiXCR was run by TCRdb on the multiplex PCR reads, yielding one entry per CDR3 protein. The sample records roughly 560,000 distinct CDR3 sequences, roughly 14% being singletons. Diagnoses used clinical symptoms, serum thyroxine and TRAb, thyroid ultrasound and orbital computed tomography. This entry comes from a study of T cells in Graves' hyperthyroidism and ophthalmopathy. The sequenced sample was blood. The receptor was derived from a woman aged 35 to 49 with Graves' ophthalmopathy.

The CDR3 spells CASSPRDRAGANVLTF. The CDR3 nucleotides are TGTGCCAGCAGTCCCCGGGACAGGGCTGGGGCCAACGTCCTGACTTTC. The chain uses TRBV27 and TRBJ2-6; 9 bases align to TRBD1. V lost 5 bases to trimming and J lost 2 bases; unmatched junction nucleotides: 4. The CDR3 runs 16 residues. The germline CDR1 and CDR2 sequences are MNHEY and SMNVEV (reference sequence).